These 4 T cell receptor beta chains were all obtained from the same sample, sequenced in a study of shared clonotypes between healthy human individuals. The table came from immunoSEQ multiplex PCR; TCRdb's copy has only in-frame clones and leaves some out. Of fewer than 600,000 clones detected, approximately 80% appear once; the ten largest clones hold about 12%. The sample comprised PBMCs. The receptor source for this set is a woman in her thirties or forties in good health. Some clones in this sample may be carry-over from other donors' samples.

V usage is TRBV7-9 and J usage is TRBJ2-1, with TRBD1 matching 8 bases. Trimming cost V 5 bases and J 2 bases; bases outside gene matches: 8. The CDR3 has 16 residues. Germline CDR1 is SEHNR and CDR2 is FQNEAQ (reference sequence). The CDR3 nucleotides read TGTGCCAGCAGCCGCTACCCGACAGGGGCCTACAATGAGCAGTTCTTC. It yields the protein CASSRYPTGAYNEQFF.

This clone occurred a few times. The J gene is TRBJ2-4, the V gene TRBV7-2; the D is unclear. The germline V and J ends were trimmed by 1 base and 5 bases, with 9 bases remaining between them. Germline CDR1 reads SGHTA; CDR2 reads FQGNSA. This CDR3 contains 14 residues. CDR3: CASSLEANQNIQYF. CDR3 nucleotides: TGTGCCAGCAGCTTAGAAGCGAATCAAAACATTCAGTACTTC.

This chain connects TRBV2 to TRBJ2-7; no firm D call. The V end lost 1 base, the J end lost 6 bases, and 7 bases lay between the germline ends. CDR3 size: 12 residues. Germline CDR1 SNHLY, CDR2 FYNNEI. The CDR3 bases are TGTGCCAGCAGTGAAGACGCGGCCGAGCAGTACTTC. It encodes CASSEDAAEQYF.

In regard to this clone: This sequence may be a read error, since a much larger clone differs from it by one base. Here the CDR3 reads CASSTPLGTGTSTNTQYF. The CDR3 DNA reads TGTGCCAGCAGCACCCCCCTAGGGACAGGGACTAGCACAAATACGCAGTATTTT. The V gene is TRBV7-3, the J gene TRBJ2-3; D may match TRBD1 or TRBD2 (9 bases each). Germline assignment: CDR1 SGHTA and CDR2 FQGTGA. The CDR3 totals 18 residues.